This TCR beta chain was recovered during a study of blood T cell repertoires in COVID-19. Study context: COVID-19 samples, acute and convalescent, were from the United States, Italy and Spain. From T cells, B-cell-depleted T cells, or PBMCs came the material, which was cDNA or gDNA.

V lost 6 bases and J lost 5, with 16 bases in between. This CDR3 contains 14 residues. Per germline, CDR1 KGHSH and CDR2 LQKENI. In the original workflow: How many nucleated cells were present was estimated from reference gene primer amplification. Measured with immunoSEQ multiplex PCR; TCRdb has only the in-frame clones, and not every one. V, J and clone size derive from that table, while D and trimming were established from the DNA sequence. The sample has fewer than 250,000 clones; 83% are singletons. Material: peripheral blood. V is TRBV18 and J is TRBJ1-2; D perhaps matches TRBD1 (6 bases). The source is a human donor in a cohort sampled during active COVID-19. CDR3 protein: CASSPSDSPYGYTF. The CDR3 coding sequence is TGTGCCAGCTCGCCTTCGGACAGCCCTTATGGCTACACCTTC.